These T cell receptor beta chains were read from a single sample in a study of molecular identifiers for immune sequencing clone quantification. TCRdb called the PCR reads again in MiXCR, with one record for every CDR3 protein. The sample carries about 510,000 distinct CDR3 sequences, about a fifth recorded once. The sample comprised naive CD8+ T cells from blood, with Jurkat cell RNA spiked in. These receptors were obtained from a human donor in good health. Some libraries in this study had Jurkat cell RNA spiked in. The CDR3 runs from the conserved cysteine through the conserved F or W. The order of the fields is V gene, D gene, J gene, clone size, CDR3 protein, CDR3 DNA. The D gene is left open where the match is weak. A clone size is listed for some rows: how often the clone was seen (once, few, many), or a class if it is expanded.

>TRBV7-2|-|TRBJ2-7|many
CASSLGGSPHEQYF
TGTGCCAGCAGCTTAGGTGGAAGTCCCCACGAGCAGTACTTC
>TRBV12-3/TRBV12-4|-|TRBJ2-3|-
CASRLGLLWTDTQYF
TGTGCCAGCCGACTGGGGCTTTTGTGGACAGATACGCAGTATTTT
>TRBV7-9|-|TRBJ1-4|few
CASSLGQQENNEKLFF
TGTGCCAGCAGCTTAGGTCAACAAGAGAATAATGAAAAACTGTTTTTT
>TRBV20-1|TRBD1|TRBJ1-2|-
CSAGTGVLGYTF
TGCAGTGCCGGAACAGGGGTGCTCGGCTACACCTTC
>TRBV24-1|TRBD2|TRBJ2-1|-
CATSDSAGVNYNEQFF
TGTGCCACCAGTGATTCAGCGGGAGTAAACTACAATGAGCAGTTCTTC
>TRBV27|TRBD2|TRBJ2-3|few
CASSFGLAGPSTDTQYF
TGTGCCAGCAGTTTTGGGCTAGCGGGGCCTAGCACAGATACGCAGTATTTT
>TRBV4-1|-|TRBJ1-2|-
CASSQDRRPEWGYTF
TGCGCCAGCAGCCAAGATCGAAGGCCGGAGTGGGGCTACACCTTC
>TRBV5-1|-|TRBJ1-3|few
CASSGAGANSGNTIYF
TGCGCCAGCAGCGGCGCAGGGGCGAACTCTGGAAACACCATATATTTT
>TRBV7-9|TRBD1|TRBJ1-1|many
CASSLGQGMNTEAFF
TGCGCCAGCAGCTTGGGACAGGGCATGAACACTGAAGCTTTCTTT
>TRBV14|-|TRBJ2-3|many
CASSLEDPTDTQYF
TGTGCCAGCAGCCTCGAAGATCCTACAGATACGCAGTATTTT
>TRBV12-3/TRBV12-4|TRBD2|TRBJ2-1|-
CASSQGLVWSEQFF
TGTGCCAGCAGTCAGGGACTAGTATGGTCTGAGCAGTTCTTC
>TRBV29-1|-|TRBJ1-1|many
CSVDPLRNRVWNTEAFF
TGCAGCGTTGACCCCCTCCGGAACAGGGTATGGAACACTGAAGCTTTCTTT
>TRBV27|TRBD1|TRBJ1-3|-
CASSPGQGVGTIYF
TGTGCCAGCAGTCCAGGACAGGGGGTTGGCACCATATATTTT
>TRBV27|-|TRBJ2-7|few
CASTPGRGVNEQYF
TGTGCCAGCACCCCGGGCAGGGGGGTGAACGAGCAGTACTTC
>TRBV7-6|TRBD1|TRBJ2-7|few
CASSSRQGDYEQYF
TGTGCCAGCAGCTCACGACAGGGGGACTACGAGCAGTACTTC
>TRBV4-3|-|TRBJ2-3|few
CASSQSTARTDTQYF
TGCGCCAGCAGCCAATCCACGGCACGCACAGATACGCAGTATTTT
>TRBV6-2/TRBV6-3|TRBD1|TRBJ1-2|-
CASSPTLGQGADGYTF
TGTGCCAGCAGCCCGACGTTGGGACAGGGGGCGGATGGCTACACCTTC
>TRBV7-6|-|TRBJ2-5|many
CASSLGLDETQYF
TGTGCCAGCAGCTTAGGGCTAGACGAGACCCAGTACTTC
>TRBV29-1|TRBD2|TRBJ2-5|many
CSVEDGGGSQETQYF
TGCAGCGTTGAGGATGGGGGGGGGAGCCAAGAGACCCAGTACTTC
>TRBV27|TRBD2|TRBJ2-7|-
CASSYQREGSYEQYF
TGTGCCAGCAGTTACCAGCGGGAGGGCTCCTACGAGCAGTACTTC
>TRBV27|-|TRBJ1-4|-
CASSFYPPETNEKLFF
TGTGCCAGCAGTTTCTACCCCCCTGAGACCAATGAAAAACTGTTTTTT
>TRBV7-8|-|TRBJ2-2|many
CASSLVSGELFF
TGTGCCAGCAGCTTAGTGAGCGGGGAGCTGTTTTTT
>TRBV7-9|-|TRBJ2-7|many
CASSLPQAENYEQYF
TGTGCCAGCAGCTTACCTCAGGCAGAGAACTACGAGCAGTACTTC
>TRBV6-2/TRBV6-3|-|TRBJ1-5|many
CASSYLGQPQHF
TGTGCCAGCAGTTACTTGGGACAGCCCCAGCATTTT
>TRBV27|TRBD2|TRBJ2-7|-
CASSLSGGAGEQYF
TGTGCCAGCAGTCTTTCCGGGGGGGCGGGCGAGCAGTACTTC
>TRBV20-1|TRBD1|TRBJ2-7|few
CSARDPGQGLPYEQYF
TGCAGTGCTAGAGATCCGGGACAGGGGCTCCCCTACGAGCAGTACTTC
>TRBV5-6|-|TRBJ1-2|few
CASSLSAGRRGYTF
TGTGCCAGCAGCTTAAGCGCAGGGCGTCGAGGCTACACCTTC
>TRBV20-1|TRBD2|TRBJ2-5|many
CSARDGTSGQETQYF
TGCAGTGCTAGAGATGGAACTAGCGGACAAGAGACCCAGTACTTC
>TRBV2|-|TRBJ2-7|many
CASSEAGKTYEQYF
TGTGCCAGCAGTGAAGCGGGCAAGACCTACGAGCAGTACTTC
>TRBV20-1|-|TRBJ2-7|few
CSARPTSTSWEQYF
TGCAGTGCTAGACCGACTAGTACCAGTTGGGAGCAGTACTTC
>TRBV27|TRBD1|TRBJ1-5|-
CASSSGQGAWEPQHF
TGTGCCAGCAGTTCGGGACAGGGGGCATGGGAGCCCCAGCATTTT
>TRBV20-1|-|TRBJ1-1|many
CSAGPSTEAFF
TGCAGTGCTGGACCGAGTACTGAAGCTTTCTTT
>TRBV19|-|TRBJ2-7|few
CASSPFYSSYEQYF
TGTGCCAGTAGTCCTTTTTACAGCTCCTACGAGCAGTACTTC